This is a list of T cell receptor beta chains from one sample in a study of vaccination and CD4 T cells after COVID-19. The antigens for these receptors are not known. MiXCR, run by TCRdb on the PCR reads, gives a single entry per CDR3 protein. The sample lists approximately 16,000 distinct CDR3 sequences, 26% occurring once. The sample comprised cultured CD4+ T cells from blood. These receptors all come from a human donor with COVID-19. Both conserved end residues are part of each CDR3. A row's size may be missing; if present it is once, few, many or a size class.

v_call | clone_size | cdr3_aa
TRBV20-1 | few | CSAREGTGRRDEQYF
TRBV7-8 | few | CASSLMGRINGNTIYF
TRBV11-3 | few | CASSLKPNTEAFF
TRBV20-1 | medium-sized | CSAVLGLGNQPQHF
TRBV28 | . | CASRGTGRGYTF
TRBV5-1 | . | CASSLGDSYNEQFF
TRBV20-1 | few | CSARQGAGETQYF
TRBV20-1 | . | CSASSSGGAQETQYF
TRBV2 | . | CASGGQREASPLHF
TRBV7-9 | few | CASSWQGFGTADTQYF
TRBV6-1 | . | CASRRDRSNSPLHF
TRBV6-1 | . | CASKQSYSSGNTIYF
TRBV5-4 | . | CASSFRSGGSDTQYF
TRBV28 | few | CASSLETGAQGGYGYTF
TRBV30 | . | CAWSVRLGTEAFF
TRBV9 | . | CASSVSQTVSGYTF
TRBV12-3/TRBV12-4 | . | CASSGRDQPQHF
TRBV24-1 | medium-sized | CATSDPGLENYGYTF
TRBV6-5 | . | CASSLRSANKGETQYF
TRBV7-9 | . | CASSPSIGTPGTDTQYF
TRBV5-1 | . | CASSSLGGLGTDTQYF
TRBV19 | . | CASRKSVGEQFF
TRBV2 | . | CASSEISINTEAFF
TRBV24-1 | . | CATSDRNRGGYEQYF
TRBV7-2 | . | CASSLASGGVNTGELFF
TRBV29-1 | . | CSVEARPGLLQYF
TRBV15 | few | CATSSQDQGLTEAFF
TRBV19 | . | CVSARDRDSSPLHF
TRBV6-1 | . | CASSARESYNSPLHF
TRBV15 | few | CATSRRDSYNEQFF
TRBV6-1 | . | CASSEASVGWAEAFF
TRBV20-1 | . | CSAREYRGTYEQYF
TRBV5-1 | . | CASSFTGTETQYF
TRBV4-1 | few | CASSQDWGVSAEAFF